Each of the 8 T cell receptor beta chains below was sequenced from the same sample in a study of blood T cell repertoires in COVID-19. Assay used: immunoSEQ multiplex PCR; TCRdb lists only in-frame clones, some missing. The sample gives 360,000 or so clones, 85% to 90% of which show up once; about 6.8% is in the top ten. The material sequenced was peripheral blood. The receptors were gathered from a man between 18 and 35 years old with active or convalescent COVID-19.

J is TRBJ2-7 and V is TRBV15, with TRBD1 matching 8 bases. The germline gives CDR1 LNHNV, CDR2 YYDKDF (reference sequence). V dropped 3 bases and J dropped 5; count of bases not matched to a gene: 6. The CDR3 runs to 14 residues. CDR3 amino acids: CATSSSGGADEQYF. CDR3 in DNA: TGTGCCACCAGCAGCTCAGGGGGCGCAGACGAGCAGTACTTC.

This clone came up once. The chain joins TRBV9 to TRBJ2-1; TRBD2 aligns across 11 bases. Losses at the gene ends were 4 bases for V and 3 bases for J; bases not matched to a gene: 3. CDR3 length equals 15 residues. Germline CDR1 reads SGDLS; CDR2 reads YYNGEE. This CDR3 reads CASSTTSGGYNEQFF. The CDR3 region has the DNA TGTGCCAGCAGCACTACTAGCGGGGGCTACAATGAGCAGTTCTTC.

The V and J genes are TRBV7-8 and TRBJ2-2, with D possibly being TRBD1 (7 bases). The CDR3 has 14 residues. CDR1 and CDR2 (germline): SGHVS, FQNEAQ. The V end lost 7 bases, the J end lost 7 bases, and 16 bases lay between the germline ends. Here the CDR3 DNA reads TGTGCCAGCACCCCAGGGGGGCCGGGCGGGGAGCTGTTTTTT. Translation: CASTPGGPGGELFF.

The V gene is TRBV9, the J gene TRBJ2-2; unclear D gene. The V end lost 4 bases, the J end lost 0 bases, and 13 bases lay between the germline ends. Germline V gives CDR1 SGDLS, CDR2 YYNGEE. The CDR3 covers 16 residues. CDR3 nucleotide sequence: TGTGCCAGCAGCCAGTTCCCACAGCCGAACACCGGGGAGCTGTTTTTT. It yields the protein CASSQFPQPNTGELFF.

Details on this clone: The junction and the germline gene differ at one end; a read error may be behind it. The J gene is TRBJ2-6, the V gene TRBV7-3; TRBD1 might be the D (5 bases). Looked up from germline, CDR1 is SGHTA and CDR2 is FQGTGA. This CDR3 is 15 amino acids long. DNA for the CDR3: TGTGCCAGCAGCTCGTTTGGGTCTGGGGCCAACGTGCTGACTTTC. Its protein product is CASSSFGSGANVLTF.

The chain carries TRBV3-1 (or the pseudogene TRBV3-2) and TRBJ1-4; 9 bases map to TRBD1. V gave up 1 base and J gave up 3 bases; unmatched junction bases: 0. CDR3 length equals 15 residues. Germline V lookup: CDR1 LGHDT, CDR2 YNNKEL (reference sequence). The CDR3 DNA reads TGTGCCAGCAGCCAAGGGGACAGGGCTAATGAAAAACTGTTTTTT. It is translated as CASSQGDRANEKLFF.

The CDR3 is CASSPQGAPNTGELFF. DNA for the CDR3: TGTGCCAGCTCACCACAAGGGGCGCCGAACACCGGGGAGCTGTTTTTT. V is TRBV18 and J is TRBJ2-2; perhaps TRBD1 as D (5 bases). This CDR3 contains 16 residues. Trimming removed 1 base at V and 0 bases at J, with 9 bases between. Germline CDR1 and CDR2: KGHSH and LQKENI.

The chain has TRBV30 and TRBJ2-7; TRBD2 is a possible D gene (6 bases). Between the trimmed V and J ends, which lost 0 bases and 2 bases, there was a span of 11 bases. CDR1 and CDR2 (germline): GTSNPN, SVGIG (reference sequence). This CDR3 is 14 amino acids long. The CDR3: CAWSVGGTAYEQYF. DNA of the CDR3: TGTGCCTGGAGTGTAGGAGGGACGGCCTACGAGCAGTACTTC.